This TCR beta chain was found in a study of cytomegalovirus exposure and HLA in healthy donors. General observations from the study: Reported findings show TCR beta sequences accurately forecast HLA-A and HLA-B alleles in most subjects. Immune exposure information comprised only CMV serostatus. Later analysis demonstrated an association between a missense DCLRE1C variant and TCR beta V- and J-gene trimming.

This clone has just a few counts. Its specificity is unknown. The PCR contained 60 Vbeta and 13 Jbeta primers. How the authors handled the data: The count from a later analysis was 70 million to 85 million unique TCR beta chains, about 10 million of them shared. Assay used: immunoSEQ multiplex PCR; TCRdb lists only in-frame clones, some missing. That table furnishes V, J and clone size, whereas the DNA furnished D and trimming. The sample shows 150,000 or so clones, 70% to 85% of them seen only once. This clonotype was obtained from a woman aged 40 to 55 in good health and CMV-seronegative. The specimen was PBMCs.

The CDR3: CASSSGLVGAEQFF. DNA of the CDR3: TGTGCCAGCAGCTCGGGACTAGTGGGGGCCGAGCAGTTCTTC. This chain connects TRBV7-2 to TRBJ2-1, with TRBD2 matching 8 bases. The V gene end was trimmed by 4 bases and the J gene end by 10 bases; junction bases not matched to a gene: 9. The germline CDR1 and CDR2 sequences are SGHTA and FQGNSA. The CDR3 runs 14 residues.